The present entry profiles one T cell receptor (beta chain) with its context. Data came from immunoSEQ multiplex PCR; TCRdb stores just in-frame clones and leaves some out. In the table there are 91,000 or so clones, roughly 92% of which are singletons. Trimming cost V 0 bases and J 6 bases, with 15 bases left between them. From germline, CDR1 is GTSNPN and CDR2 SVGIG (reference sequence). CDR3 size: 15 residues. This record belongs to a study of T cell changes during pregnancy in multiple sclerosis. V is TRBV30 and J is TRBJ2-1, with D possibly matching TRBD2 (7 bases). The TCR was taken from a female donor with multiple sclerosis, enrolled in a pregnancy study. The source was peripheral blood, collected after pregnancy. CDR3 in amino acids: CAWSVRLGGVNEQFF. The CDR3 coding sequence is TGTGCCTGGAGTGTACGATTAGGGGGGGTCAATGAGCAGTTCTTC. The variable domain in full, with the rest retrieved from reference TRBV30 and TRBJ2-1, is SQTIHQWPATLVQPVGSPLSLECTVEGTSNPNLYWYRQAAGRGLQLLFYSVGIGQISSEVPQNLSASRPQDRQFILSSKKLLLSDSGFYLCAWSVRLGGVNEQFFGPGTRLTVL.